The 10 T cell receptor beta chains in this list originate from one sample, sequenced in a study of T cells in Graves' hyperthyroidism and ophthalmopathy. Using RNA transcripts as the source, TCR beta CDR3 regions were amplified. TCR CDR3 underwent first-round RT-PCR with the HTBI primer set. Via MiXCR, TCRdb re-called the multiplex PCR reads, giving one row per CDR3 protein. The sample includes 500,000 to 700,000 distinct CDR3 sequences, approximately 16% of them seen just once. The sample comprised blood. The receptors stem from a young woman with Graves' hyperthyroidism.

The chain joins TRBV28 to TRBJ2-7; D possibly matches TRBD1 or TRBD2 (5 bases each). With 5 bases removed from V and 2 bases from J, the gap between germline ends came to 16 bases. Germline-derived CDR1 and CDR2 are MDHEN and SYDVKM. The CDR3 is made up of 15 amino acids. Here the CDR3 reads CASSTLVGVPYEQYF. CDR3 DNA: TGTGCCAGCAGTACCTTGGTGGGGGTCCCCTACGAGCAGTACTTC.

This clonotype was observed many times. The chain has TRBV5-1 and TRBJ2-1, with 8 bases aligning to TRBD2. This CDR3 has 18 amino acids. The V segment lost 1 base and the J segment 8 bases; nucleotides outside the gene matches: 17. Germline V gene data show CDR1 as SGHRS and CDR2 as YFSETQ. DNA for the CDR3: TGCGCCAGCAGCTTGCGACTGCTAGCGGGTGTACCCCGCGATGAGCAGTTCTTC. Translated, it gives CASSLRLLAGVPRDEQFF. Looking up the rest from reference TRBV5-1 and TRBJ2-1 gives the full variable domain: KAGVTQTPRYLIKTRGQQVTLSCSPISGHRSVSWYQQTPGQGLQFLFEYFSETQRNKGNFPGRFSGRQFSNSRSEMNVSTLELGDSALYLCASSLRLLAGVPRDEQFFGPGTRLTVL.

The chain combines TRBV2 with TRBJ1-2; D is possibly TRBD1 (5 bases). There are 13 residues in the CDR3. Germline V lookup: CDR1 SNHLY, CDR2 FYNNEI. The V gene lost 3 bases and the J gene lost 8 bases, with 13 bases spanning the gap. The CDR3 spells CASSDGGAGGYTF. DNA of the CDR3: TGTGCCAGCAGTGATGGGGGAGCGGGGGGCTACACCTTC.

On this clonotype: This could be a read error, since a much larger clone is one nucleotide away. This rearrangement joins TRBV7-2 to TRBJ2-2; 8 bases agree with TRBD2. The germline CDR1 and CDR2 sequences are SGHTA and FQGNSA. CDR3 length equals 13 residues. The CDR3 region is CASSGVGREELSF. The DNA of the CDR3 is TGTGCCAGCAGCGGCGTGGGGCGGGAGGAGCTGTCTTTT.

Many counts were recorded for this clonotype. The rearrangement links TRBV2 to TRBJ2-1; 7 nucleotides line up with TRBD1. Germline V gene sequence: CDR1 SNHLY, CDR2 FYNNEI. The CDR3 totals 12 residues. The V gene end was trimmed by 8 bases and the J gene end by 5 bases; junction bases not matched to a gene: 3. The DNA for the CDR3 is TGTGCCAGCTGGGACAGAAACAATGAGCAGTTCTTC. Translated: CASWDRNNEQFF. Combining the CDR3 with reference TRBV2 and TRBJ2-1 gives the whole variable domain EPEVTQTPSHQVTQMGQEVILRCVPISNHLYFYWYRQILGQKVEFLVSFYNNEISEKSEIFDDQFSVERPDGSNFTLKIRSTKLEDSAMYFCASWDRNNEQFFGPGTRLTVL.

In this sample, this clonotype turned up many times. J is TRBJ2-3 and V is TRBV20-1; 10 bases are a match to TRBD2. This CDR3 spans 16 amino acids. Germline-derived CDR1 and CDR2 are DFQATT and SNEGSKA (reference sequence). After removal of 6 bases from V and 2 bases from J, the junction contained 11 bases not matched to a gene. CDR3 loop: CSAPRLAGVNTDTQYF. CDR3 coding DNA: TGCAGTGCGCCGCGCCTAGCGGGAGTCAACACAGATACGCAGTATTTT.

The chain combines TRBV19 with TRBJ1-5; TRBD1 matches at 8 bases. Germline V gene sequence: CDR1 LNHDA, CDR2 SQIVND (reference sequence). V lost 3 bases and J lost 12; bases outside the gene matches: 4. The length of the CDR3 is 12 residues. In DNA, the CDR3 is TGTGCCAGTAGTATCATACAGGGGGTCCAGCATTTT. Its translation: CASSIIQGVQHF.

V is TRBV5-5 and J is TRBJ1-5; TRBD1 is a possible D gene (6 bases). The CDR3 consists of 18 residues. The ends were cut back, 2 bases at V and 0 bases at J, with 18 bases in the middle. The germline V gene has CDR1 SGHKS and CDR2 YYEKEE (reference sequence). The CDR3 bases are TGTGCCAGCAGCTTTTGGTACCGGGGGGCGACTAGCAATCAGCCCCAGCATTTT. It codes for CASSFWYRGATSNQPQHF.

This clonotype was counted at least ten times. V is TRBV28 and J is TRBJ1-1; D not resolved. Trimming removed 7 bases at V and 0 bases at J, with 15 bases between. The germline gives CDR1 MDHEN, CDR2 SYDVKM. CDR3 length: 15 residues. As DNA, the CDR3 is TGTGCCAGCAATGGTGGAAGCTTGATGAACACTGAAGCTTTCTTT. Encoded protein: CASNGGSLMNTEAFF.

The rearrangement joins TRBV5-1 to TRBJ2-5; TRBD2 aligns across 10 bases. Germline V CDR1 and CDR2: SGHRS, YFSETQ. This CDR3 region has 15 residues. With V trimmed by 4 bases and J by 5 bases, 8 bases remained unmatched. The DNA of the CDR3 is TGCGCCAGCAGCCTGGGGACTAGCGTTGTGGAGACCCAGTACTTC. Its protein is CASSLGTSVVETQYF.